This TCR beta chain was sequenced during a study of cytomegalovirus exposure and HLA in healthy donors. The PCR contained 60 Vbeta and 13 Jbeta primers. Clones were read by immunoSEQ multiplex PCR, and TCRdb kept only the in-frame ones, dropping some. The sample has roughly 200,000 clones, around 80% seen once. This clone occurred a few times. Nominal health characterized the donors when sampled, though unrecorded immune exposures were likely. After removal of 4 bases from V and 2 bases from J, the junction contained 5 bases not matched to a gene. Germline V CDR1 and CDR2: SGHRS, YFSETQ. The CDR3 loop spans 14 amino acids.

This clonotype originated in a woman between 35 and 50 years old in good health and CMV-seronegative. This sequence joins TRBV5-1 and TRBJ1-2; 7 nucleotides agree with TRBD1. The sample taken for sequencing was PBMCs. CDR3 in DNA: TGCGCCAGCAGCCTACAGGGGTCAAACTATGGCTACACCTTC. The encoded protein is CASSLQGSNYGYTF.